This TCR beta chain was recorded in a study of CD8+ T cells in alopecia areata. Background on the study: Patients received oral tofacitinib, 5 to 10 mg twice daily, for moderate-to-severe alopecia areata. Overall study results and limits: Many expanded lesional clones persisted in scalp and blood during tofacitinib.

Per the germline V gene, CDR1 is MDHEN and CDR2 is SYDVKM. The CDR3 length is 12 residues. V gave up 9 bases and J gave up 7 bases; unmatched junction bases: 4. A word on this clone: The antigen is unknown.

Treatment indicated: oral pan-JAK inhibitor, 5-10 mg twice daily. After isolation, RNA underwent reverse transcription to generate cDNA as the sequencing template. TCRdb's table, derived via immunoSEQ multiplex PCR, lists solely in-frame clones and lacks some. This table holds fewer than 250,000 clones, over 40% found once. The TCR sequence derives from a human donor with alopecia areata. The rearrangement links TRBV28 to TRBJ1-5; 9 bases are shared with TRBD1. The source was CD4+ T cells sorted from blood, collected at approximately week 36, from a patient treated with tofacitinib. The CDR3 protein is CASGQGWQPQHF. CDR3 coding DNA: TGTGCCAGTGGACAGGGGTGGCAGCCCCAGCATTTT.